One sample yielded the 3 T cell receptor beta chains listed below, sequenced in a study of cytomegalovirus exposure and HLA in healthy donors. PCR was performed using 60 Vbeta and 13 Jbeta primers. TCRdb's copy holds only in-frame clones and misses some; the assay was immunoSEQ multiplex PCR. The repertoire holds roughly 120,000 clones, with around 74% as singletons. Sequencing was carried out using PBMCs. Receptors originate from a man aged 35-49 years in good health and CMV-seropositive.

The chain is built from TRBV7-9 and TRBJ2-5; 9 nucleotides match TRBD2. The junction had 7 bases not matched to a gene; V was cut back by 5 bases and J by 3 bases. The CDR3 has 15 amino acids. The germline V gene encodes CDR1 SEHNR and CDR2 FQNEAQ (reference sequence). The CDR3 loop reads CASSPPLAGEETQYF. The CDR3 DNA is TGTGCCAGCAGCCCCCCATTAGCGGGAGAAGAGACCCAGTACTTC.

This CDR3 reads CASSVDRANYGYTF. DNA for the CDR3: TGTGCCAGCAGCGTAGATCGTGCTAACTATGGCTACACCTTC. The J gene is TRBJ1-2, the V gene TRBV9; D unclear. Germline V gene data show CDR1 as SGDLS and CDR2 as YYNGEE. The CDR3 covers 14 residues. The V end was cut by 0 bases, the J end by 0 bases, with 6 bases between.

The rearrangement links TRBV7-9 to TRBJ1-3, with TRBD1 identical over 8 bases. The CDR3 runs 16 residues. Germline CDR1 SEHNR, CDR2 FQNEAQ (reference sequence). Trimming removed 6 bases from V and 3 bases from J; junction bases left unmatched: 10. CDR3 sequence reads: CASRQGGQGGGNTIYF. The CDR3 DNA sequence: TGTGCCAGCAGGCAAGGCGGACAGGGAGGTGGAAACACCATATATTTT.